These 12 T cell receptor beta chains originate from one sample sequenced in a study of blood T cell repertoires in COVID-19. The table came from immunoSEQ multiplex PCR; TCRdb's copy has only in-frame clones and leaves some out. The sample records about 170,000 clones, 84% being singletons. The material sequenced was peripheral blood. Receptors were obtained from a woman in her 70s with COVID-19, enrolled during active disease.

V and J are TRBV28 and TRBJ1-6; D unclear. In germline, CDR1 is MDHEN, CDR2 SYDVKM. V dropped 5 bases and J dropped 0 bases, with 14 bases sitting between them. CDR3 length: 17 amino acids. CDR3 protein: CASSTTTDFSYNSPLHF. The CDR3 DNA sequence: TGTGCCAGCAGTACAACTACCGACTTCTCCTATAATTCACCCCTCCACTTT. Full variable domain (rest looked up from reference TRBV28 and TRBJ1-6): DVKVTQSSRYLVKRTGEKVFLECVQDMDHENMFWYRQDPGLGLRLIYFSYDVKMKEKGDIPEGYSVSREKKERFSLILESASTNQTSMYLCASSTTTDFSYNSPLHFGNGTRLTVT.

This rearrangement joins TRBV9 to TRBJ2-1; 9 bases are shared with TRBD1. V lost 7 bases to trimming and J lost 7 bases; unmatched junction nucleotides: 6. The V gene's germline CDR1 is SGDLS and CDR2 YYNGEE. The CDR3 consists of 13 residues. This CDR3 reads CASGKTGGNEQFF. The CDR3 region has the DNA TGTGCCAGCGGCAAGACAGGGGGGAATGAGCAGTTCTTC.

This clone has only a few counts. V usage is TRBV2 and J usage is TRBJ1-2, with D unclear. Germline V lookup: CDR1 SNHLY, CDR2 FYNNEI. The CDR3 covers 13 residues. The V gene lost 3 bases and the J gene lost 8 bases, with 13 bases spanning the gap. The CDR3 sequence is CASSDAVLRGYTF. Here the CDR3 DNA reads TGTGCCAGCAGTGACGCGGTCCTCCGCGGCTACACCTTC.

This clone appeared a few times. The chain recombines TRBV18 with TRBJ1-1, with D possibly TRBD1 on 5 matching bases. The CDR3 runs to 15 residues. Germline CDR1 KGHSH, CDR2 LQKENI. V was clipped by 5 bases and J by 0 bases, with 13 bases between them. In DNA, the CDR3 is TGTGCCAGCTCAAAGGACATCATCATGAACACTGAAGCTTTCTTT. This encodes CASSKDIIMNTEAFF. The full variable domain, in which reference TRBV18 and TRBJ1-1 provide the parts outside the CDR3, is NAGVMQNPRHLVRRRGQEARLRCSPMKGHSHVYWYRQLPEEGLKFMVYLQKENIIDESGMPKERFSAEFPKEGPSILRIQQVVRGDSAAYFCASSKDIIMNTEAFFGQGTRLTVV.

The chain's CDR3 is CASSPGLLTQYF. CDR3 in DNA: TGTGCCAGCAGCCCCGGTTTGTTGACGCAGTATTTT. The chain links TRBV7-3 to TRBJ2-3; D ambiguous. Germline V lookup: CDR1 SGHTA, CDR2 FQGTGA. The CDR3 extends over 12 amino acids. V lost 5 bases, J lost 9 bases, and 12 bases lay in between.

The chain recombines TRBV5-1 with TRBJ2-3; D may be TRBD2 (7 bases). The V end was cut by 5 bases, the J end by 6 bases, with 16 bases between. The length of the CDR3 is 14 residues. Germline V gene data show CDR1 as SGHRS and CDR2 as YFSETQ. CDR3 bases: TGCGCCAGCAGACTTGGAGGGGGGGTTGATACGCAGTATTTT. Encoded protein: CASRLGGGVDTQYF.

This chain connects TRBV5-4 to TRBJ1-1, with 10 nucleotides matching TRBD1. Trimming removed 5 bases from V and 5 bases from J; junction bases left unmatched: 9. Germline CDR1 SGHNT, CDR2 YYREEE (reference sequence). The CDR3 is made up of 15 amino acids. DNA for the CDR3: TGTGCCAGCAGTAAGAAGGACAGGGGGGTTACTGAAGCTTTCTTT. Protein product: CASSKKDRGVTEAFF.

The rearrangement uses TRBV7-2 and TRBJ1-5; TRBD1 matches at 8 bases. Trimming cost V 1 base and J 7 bases; bases outside gene matches: 9. Germline lookup yields CDR1 SGHTA and CDR2 FQGNSA. The CDR3 has 16 amino acids. CDR3 residues: CASSLGSGQVHQPQHF. Written as DNA, the CDR3 is TGTGCCAGCAGCTTAGGATCGGGACAGGTTCACCAGCCCCAGCATTTT.

Remarks on this clone: Mismatch with germline at one junction end may stem from a read error. J is TRBJ1-2 and V is TRBV11-2, with D perhaps matching TRBD1 (5 bases). Per the germline V gene, CDR1 is SGHAT and CDR2 is FQNNGV. The CDR3 contains 11 residues. In DNA form, the CDR3 reads TGTGCCAGCAGCTACGGGGGACGGCTATCCTTC. The encoded protein is CASSYGGRLSF.

The chain recombines TRBV7-9 with TRBJ2-3, with D perhaps matching TRBD2 (6 bases). Trimming cost V 3 bases and J 4 bases, with 20 bases left between them. The CDR3 runs 17 residues. Germline V gene sequence: CDR1 SEHNR, CDR2 FQNEAQ (reference sequence). CDR3 coding DNA: TGTGCCAGCAGCTTCCCTACCCCGGGAGTAGGGCCAGATACGCAGTATTTT. Translated, it gives CASSFPTPGVGPDTQYF.

This chain links TRBV5-1 with TRBJ2-5, with 9 bases identical to TRBD1. CDR1 and CDR2 (germline): SGHRS, YFSETQ. The CDR3 is made up of 16 amino acids. Unmatched junction bases numbered 11, after V lost 3 bases and J lost 5 bases. Written as DNA, the CDR3 is TGCGCCAGCAGCTCGGGTCCGGGACAGGGATACGAGACCCAGTACTTC. This encodes CASSSGPGQGYETQYF.

The chain has TRBV11-3 and TRBJ2-7; a weak D match, TRBD1 (5 bases). V gave up 5 bases and J gave up 4 bases, with 21 bases separating them. Germline V gives CDR1 SGHNT, CDR2 YENEEA. The CDR3 loop spans 16 amino acids. The CDR3 DNA reads as TGTGCCAGCAGCCTTAGGGGAATTGGGGTAAAGTACGAGCAGTACGTC. Translation: CASSLRGIGVKYEQYV.